Listed below are T cell receptor beta chains from one sample, sequenced in a study of blood T cells in healthy people across ages. TCRdb recomputed calls from the 5' RACE reads with MiXCR, one row per CDR3 protein. The sample contains around 520,000 distinct CDR3 sequences, about a quarter of which appear only once. These records were also assigned to another study, of T cells of mothers and their children.

What was sequenced was blood. Every receptor here comes from a boy aged 2 to 9 in good health. The CDR3 runs from the conserved cysteine through the conserved F or W. Each record gives: V gene, clone size, J gene, D gene, CDR3 protein, CDR3 DNA. A D gene is named only where the DNA matches it firmly. Not all rows give a size; the values are once, few, many and, for expanded clones, a class.

V gene: TRBV21-1; clone size: few; J gene: TRBJ1-2; D gene: .; CDR3 protein: CASSLDPGTGGSIGYTF; CDR3 DNA: TGTGCCAGCAGCTTAGATCCTGGGACAGGGGGCTCAATCGGCTACACCTTC
V gene: TRBV12-3/TRBV12-4; clone size: few; J gene: TRBJ1-2; D gene: .; CDR3 protein: CASSLGALNYGYTF; CDR3 DNA: TGTGCCAGCAGTTTGGGGGCTCTCAACTATGGCTACACCTTC
V gene: TRBV3-1; clone size: .; J gene: TRBJ2-3; D gene: .; CDR3 protein: CASSPTWLAGTDTQYF; CDR3 DNA: TGTGCCAGCAGCCCCACCTGGCTAGCTGGCACAGATACGCAGTATTTT
V gene: TRBV5-1; clone size: .; J gene: TRBJ2-2; D gene: TRBD2; CDR3 protein: CASSLGRTSGRTGELFF; CDR3 DNA: TGCGCCAGCAGCTTGGGGAGGACTAGCGGGAGAACCGGGGAGCTGTTTTTT
V gene: TRBV2; clone size: many; J gene: TRBJ2-2; D gene: .; CDR3 protein: CASRVGSGNTGELFF; CDR3 DNA: TGTGCCAGCAGAGTCGGTAGCGGGAACACCGGGGAGCTGTTTTTT
V gene: TRBV30; clone size: few; J gene: TRBJ2-5; D gene: TRBD1; CDR3 protein: CAWGQGQETRYF; CDR3 DNA: TGTGCCTGGGGACAGGGACAAGAGACCCGGTACTTC
V gene: TRBV3-1; clone size: few; J gene: TRBJ2-5; D gene: TRBD2; CDR3 protein: CASSPASSSGGAETQYF; CDR3 DNA: TGTGCCAGCAGCCCTGCTTCATCTAGCGGGGGGGCAGAGACCCAGTACTTC
V gene: TRBV7-7; clone size: few; J gene: TRBJ2-5; D gene: .; CDR3 protein: CASSAAWGGQETQYF; CDR3 DNA: TGTGCTAGCAGCGCCGCGTGGGGTGGACAAGAGACCCAGTACTTC
V gene: TRBV15; clone size: few; J gene: TRBJ2-1; D gene: TRBD2; CDR3 protein: CATSRGTSSYNEQFF; CDR3 DNA: TGTGCCACCAGCAGAGGGACTAGCTCCTACAATGAGCAGTTCTTC
V gene: TRBV10-1; clone size: .; J gene: TRBJ2-5; D gene: .; CDR3 protein: CASSDPERDQETQYF; CDR3 DNA: TGCGCCAGCAGTGACCCGGAGAGGGACCAAGAGACCCAGTACTTC
V gene: TRBV15; clone size: few; J gene: TRBJ2-7; D gene: TRBD2; CDR3 protein: CATSRGGLADEQYF; CDR3 DNA: TGTGCCACCAGCAGAGGAGGACTAGCTGACGAGCAGTACTTC
V gene: TRBV20-1; clone size: many; J gene: TRBJ2-5; D gene: TRBD1; CDR3 protein: CSAPRTGQETQYF; CDR3 DNA: TGCAGTGCGCCTCGGACAGGGCAAGAGACCCAGTACTTC
V gene: TRBV27; clone size: .; J gene: TRBJ2-7; D gene: TRBD2; CDR3 protein: CASSGGLQAYEQYF; CDR3 DNA: TGTGCCAGCAGCGGGGGGTTACAGGCCTACGAGCAGTACTTC
V gene: TRBV7-9; clone size: .; J gene: TRBJ2-7; D gene: TRBD1; CDR3 protein: CASSLRTGAPYEQYF; CDR3 DNA: TGTGCCAGCAGCCTCCGGACAGGGGCCCCCTACGAGCAGTACTTC
V gene: TRBV27; clone size: .; J gene: TRBJ2-3; D gene: TRBD1; CDR3 protein: CASSYTIRGRTDTQYF; CDR3 DNA: TGTGCCAGCAGCTATACAATCAGGGGGCGGACAGATACGCAGTATTTT
V gene: TRBV2; clone size: many; J gene: TRBJ2-5; D gene: .; CDR3 protein: CASRATRRGYQETQYF; CDR3 DNA: TGTGCCAGCAGAGCTACGCGAAGGGGCTACCAAGAGACCCAGTACTTC